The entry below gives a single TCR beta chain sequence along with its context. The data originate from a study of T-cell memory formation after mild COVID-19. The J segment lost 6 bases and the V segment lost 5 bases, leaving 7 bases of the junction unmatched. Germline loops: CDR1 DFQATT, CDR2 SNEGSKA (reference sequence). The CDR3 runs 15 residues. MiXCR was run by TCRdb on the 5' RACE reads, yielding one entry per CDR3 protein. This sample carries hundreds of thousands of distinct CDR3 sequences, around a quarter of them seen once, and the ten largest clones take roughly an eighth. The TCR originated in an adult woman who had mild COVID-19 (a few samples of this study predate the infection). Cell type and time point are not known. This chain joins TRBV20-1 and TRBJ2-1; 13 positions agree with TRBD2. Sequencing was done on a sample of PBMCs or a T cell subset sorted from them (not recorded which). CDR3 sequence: CSAPPTSGRANEQFF. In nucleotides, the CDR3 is TGCAGTGCTCCGCCCACTAGCGGGAGGGCCAATGAGCAGTTCTTC.